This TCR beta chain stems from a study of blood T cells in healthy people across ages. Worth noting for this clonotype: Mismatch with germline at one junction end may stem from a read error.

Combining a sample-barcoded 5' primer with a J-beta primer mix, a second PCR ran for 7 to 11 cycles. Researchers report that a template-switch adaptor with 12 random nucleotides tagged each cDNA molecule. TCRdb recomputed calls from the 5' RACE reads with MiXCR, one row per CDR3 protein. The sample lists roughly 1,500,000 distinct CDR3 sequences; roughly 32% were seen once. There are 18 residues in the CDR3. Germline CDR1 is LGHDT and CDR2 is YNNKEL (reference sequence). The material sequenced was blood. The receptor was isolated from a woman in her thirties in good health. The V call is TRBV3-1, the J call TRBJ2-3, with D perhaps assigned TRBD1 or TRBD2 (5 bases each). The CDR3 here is CTSSQDWERGYSTDTQYF. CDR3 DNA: TGTACCAGCAGCCAAGATTGGGAACGGGGCTATAGCACAGATACGCAGTATTTT.